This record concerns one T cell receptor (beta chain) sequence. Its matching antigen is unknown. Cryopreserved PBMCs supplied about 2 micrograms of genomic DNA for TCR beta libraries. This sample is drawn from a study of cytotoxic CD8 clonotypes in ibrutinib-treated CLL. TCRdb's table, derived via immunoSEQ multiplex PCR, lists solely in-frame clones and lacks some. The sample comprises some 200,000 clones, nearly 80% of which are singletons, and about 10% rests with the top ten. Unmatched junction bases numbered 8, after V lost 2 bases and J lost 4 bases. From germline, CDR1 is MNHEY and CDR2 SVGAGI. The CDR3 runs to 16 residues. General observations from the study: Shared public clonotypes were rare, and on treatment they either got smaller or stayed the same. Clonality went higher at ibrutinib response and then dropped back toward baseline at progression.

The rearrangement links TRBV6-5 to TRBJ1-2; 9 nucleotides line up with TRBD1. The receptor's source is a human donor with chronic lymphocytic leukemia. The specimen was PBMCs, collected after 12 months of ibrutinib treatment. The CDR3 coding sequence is TGTGCCAGCAGTTACGCACAGGGGGCTTGGGGCTATGGCTACACCTTC. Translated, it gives CASSYAQGAWGYGYTF.